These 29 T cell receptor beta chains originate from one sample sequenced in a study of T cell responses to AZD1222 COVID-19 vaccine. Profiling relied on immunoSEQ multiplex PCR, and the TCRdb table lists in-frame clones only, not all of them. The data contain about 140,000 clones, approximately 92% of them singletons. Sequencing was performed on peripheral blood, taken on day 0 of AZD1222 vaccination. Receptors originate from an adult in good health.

The CDR3 protein is CASSLQGWNTEAFF. The CDR3 coding sequence is TGTGCCAGCAGCTTACAGGGTTGGAACACTGAAGCTTTCTTT. This chain uses TRBV7-9 with TRBJ1-1; possibly TRBD1 for D (5 bases). Per the germline V gene, CDR1 is SEHNR and CDR2 is FQNEAQ (reference sequence). CDR3 length: 14 residues. Trimming shortened V by 2 bases and J by 1 base, and 8 bases separated the two germline ends.

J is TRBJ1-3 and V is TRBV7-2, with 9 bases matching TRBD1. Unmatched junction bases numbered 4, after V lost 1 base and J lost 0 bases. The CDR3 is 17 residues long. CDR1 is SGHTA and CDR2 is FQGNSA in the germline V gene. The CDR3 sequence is CASSLGGTGLSGNTIYF. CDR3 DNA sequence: TGTGCCAGCAGCTTAGGCGGGACAGGGCTCTCTGGAAACACCATATATTTT.

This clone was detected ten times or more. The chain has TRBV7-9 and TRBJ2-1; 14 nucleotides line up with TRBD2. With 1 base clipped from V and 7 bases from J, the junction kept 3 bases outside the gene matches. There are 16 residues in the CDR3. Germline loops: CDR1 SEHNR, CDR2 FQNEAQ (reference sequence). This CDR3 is CASSLGTSGRTNEQFF. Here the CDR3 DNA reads TGTGCCAGCAGCTTAGGGACTAGCGGGAGGACAAATGAGCAGTTCTTC.

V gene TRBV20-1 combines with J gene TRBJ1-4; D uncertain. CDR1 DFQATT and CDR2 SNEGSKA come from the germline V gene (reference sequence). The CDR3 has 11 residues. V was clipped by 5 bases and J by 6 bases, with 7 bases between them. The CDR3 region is CSAGRYEKLFF. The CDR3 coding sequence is TGCAGTGCTGGGAGATATGAAAAACTGTTTTTT.

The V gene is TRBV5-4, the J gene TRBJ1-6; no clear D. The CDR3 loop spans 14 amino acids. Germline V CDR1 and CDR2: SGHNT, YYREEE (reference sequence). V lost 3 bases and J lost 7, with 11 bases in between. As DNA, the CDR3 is TGTGCCAGCAGCTGGGTGGGCAGCAATTCACCCCTCCACTTT. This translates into CASSWVGSNSPLHF.

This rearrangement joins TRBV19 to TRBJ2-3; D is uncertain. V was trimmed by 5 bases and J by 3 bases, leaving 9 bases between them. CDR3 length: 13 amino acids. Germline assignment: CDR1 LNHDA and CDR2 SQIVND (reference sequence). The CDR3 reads CASSFTQTDTQYF. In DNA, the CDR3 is TGTGCCAGTAGTTTTACCCAAACAGATACGCAGTATTTT.

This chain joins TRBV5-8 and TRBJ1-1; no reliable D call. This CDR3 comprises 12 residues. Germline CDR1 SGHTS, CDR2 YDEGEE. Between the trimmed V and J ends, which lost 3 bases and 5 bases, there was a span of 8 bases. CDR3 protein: CASSSGGTEAFF. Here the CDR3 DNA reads TGTGCCAGCAGCTCAGGAGGGACTGAAGCTTTCTTT.

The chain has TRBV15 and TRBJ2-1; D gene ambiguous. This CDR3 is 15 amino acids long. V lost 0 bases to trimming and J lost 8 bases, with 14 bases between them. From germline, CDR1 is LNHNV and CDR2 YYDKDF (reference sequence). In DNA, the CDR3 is TGTGCCACCAGCAGAGATATAGCTGGCCCGGATGAGCAGTTCTTC. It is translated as CATSRDIAGPDEQFF. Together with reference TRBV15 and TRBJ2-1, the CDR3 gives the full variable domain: DAMVIQNPRYQVTQFGKPVTLSCSQTLNHNVMYWYQQKSSQAPKLLFHYYDKDFNNEADTPDNFQSRRPNTSFCFLDIRSPGLGDTAMYLCATSRDIAGPDEQFFGPGTRLTVL.

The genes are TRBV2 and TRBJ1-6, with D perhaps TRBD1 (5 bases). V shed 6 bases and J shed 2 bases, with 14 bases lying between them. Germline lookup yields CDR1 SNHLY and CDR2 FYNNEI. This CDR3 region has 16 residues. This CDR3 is CASSGQTATYNSPLHF. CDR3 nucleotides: TGTGCCAGCAGCGGGCAGACAGCGACCTATAATTCACCCCTCCACTTT.

In DNA form, the CDR3 reads TGTGCCAGCAGCCAAGCGGGACTAGCCCACGAGCAGTACTTC. Translating gives CASSQAGLAHEQYF. The chain combines TRBV3-1 (or the pseudogene TRBV3-2) with TRBJ2-7, with 9 positions matching TRBD2. V shed 1 base, J shed 5 bases, and the junction held 3 bases outside the gene matches. The CDR3 consists of 14 residues. Germline V gene lookup returns CDR1 LGHDT and CDR2 YNNKEL (reference sequence).

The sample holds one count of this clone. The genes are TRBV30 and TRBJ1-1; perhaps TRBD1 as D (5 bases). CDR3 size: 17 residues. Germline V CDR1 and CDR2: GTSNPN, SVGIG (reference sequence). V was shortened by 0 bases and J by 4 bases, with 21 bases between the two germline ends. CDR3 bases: TGTGCCTGGAGTGTACCGGCAGGCGGATGGGGGGGCACTGAAGCTTTCTTT. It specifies CAWSVPAGGWGGTEAFF.

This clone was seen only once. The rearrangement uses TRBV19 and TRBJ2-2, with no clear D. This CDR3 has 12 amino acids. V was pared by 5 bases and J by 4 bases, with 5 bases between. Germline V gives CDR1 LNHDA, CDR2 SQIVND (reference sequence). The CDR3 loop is CASSRTTGELFF. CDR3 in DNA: TGTGCCAGTAGTCGGACCACCGGGGAGCTGTTTTTT. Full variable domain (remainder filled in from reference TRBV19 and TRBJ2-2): DGGITQSPKYLFRKEGQNVTLSCEQNLNHDAMYWYRQDPGQGLRLIYYSQIVNDFQKGDIAEGYSVSREKKESFPLTVTSAQKNPTAFYLCASSRTTGELFFGEGSRLTVL.

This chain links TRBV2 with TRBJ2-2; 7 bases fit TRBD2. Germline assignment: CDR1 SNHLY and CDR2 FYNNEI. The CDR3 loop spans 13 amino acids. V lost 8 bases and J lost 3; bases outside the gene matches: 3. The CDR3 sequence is CASGRDHTGELFF. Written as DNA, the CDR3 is TGTGCCAGCGGGAGGGATCACACCGGGGAGCTGTTTTTT.

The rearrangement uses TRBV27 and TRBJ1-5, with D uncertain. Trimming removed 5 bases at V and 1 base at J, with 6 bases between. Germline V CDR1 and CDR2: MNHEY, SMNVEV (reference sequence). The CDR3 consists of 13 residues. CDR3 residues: CASSPRSNQPQHF. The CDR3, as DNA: TGTGCCAGCAGTCCTCGGAGCAATCAGCCCCAGCATTTT.

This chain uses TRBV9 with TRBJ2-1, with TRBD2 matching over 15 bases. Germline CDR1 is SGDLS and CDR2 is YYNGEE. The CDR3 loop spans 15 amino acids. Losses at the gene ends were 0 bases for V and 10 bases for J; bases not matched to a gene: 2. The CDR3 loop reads CASSVGGLAGGEQFF. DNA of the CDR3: TGTGCCAGCAGCGTAGGCGGACTAGCGGGAGGGGAGCAGTTCTTC.

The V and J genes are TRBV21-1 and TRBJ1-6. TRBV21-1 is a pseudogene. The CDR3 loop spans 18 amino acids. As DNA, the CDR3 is TGTGCCAGCAGCAAAAAGGCAGGGGGGGGCCAGGAAGGTTCACCCCTCCACTTT. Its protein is CASSKKAGGGQEGSPLHF.

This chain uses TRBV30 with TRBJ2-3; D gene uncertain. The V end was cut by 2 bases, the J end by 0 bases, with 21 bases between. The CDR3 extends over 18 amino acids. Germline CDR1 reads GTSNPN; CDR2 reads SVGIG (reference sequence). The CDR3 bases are TGTGCCTGGAGTTTCTTCTCCTCCCGGCCACAGAGCACAGATACGCAGTATTTT. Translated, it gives CAWSFFSSRPQSTDTQYF.

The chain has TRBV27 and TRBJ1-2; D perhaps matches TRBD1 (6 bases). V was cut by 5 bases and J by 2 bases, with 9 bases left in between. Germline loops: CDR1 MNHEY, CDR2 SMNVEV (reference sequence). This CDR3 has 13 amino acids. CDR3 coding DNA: TGTGCCAGCAGTCCTACAGGGAACTATGGCTACACCTTC. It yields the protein CASSPTGNYGYTF.

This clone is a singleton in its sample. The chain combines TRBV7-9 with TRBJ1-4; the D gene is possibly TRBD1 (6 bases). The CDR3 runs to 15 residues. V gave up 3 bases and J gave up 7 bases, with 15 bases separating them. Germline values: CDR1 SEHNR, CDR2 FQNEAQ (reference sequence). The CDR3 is CASSFGGAQGEKLFF. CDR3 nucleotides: TGTGCCAGCAGCTTTGGGGGGGCGCAGGGTGAAAAACTGTTTTTT.

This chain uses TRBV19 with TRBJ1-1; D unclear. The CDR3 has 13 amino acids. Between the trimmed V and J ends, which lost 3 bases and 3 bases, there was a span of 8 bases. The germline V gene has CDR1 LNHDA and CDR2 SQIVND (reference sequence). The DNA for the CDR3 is TGTGCCAGTAGTATCGGCTCCTACACTGAAGCTTTCTTT. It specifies CASSIGSYTEAFF.

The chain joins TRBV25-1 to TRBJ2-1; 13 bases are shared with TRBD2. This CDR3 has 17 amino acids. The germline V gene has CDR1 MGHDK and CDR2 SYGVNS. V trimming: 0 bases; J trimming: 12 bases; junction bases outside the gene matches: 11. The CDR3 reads CASSEYIPTSGRLAQFF. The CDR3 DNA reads TGTGCCAGCAGTGAATATATTCCGACTAGCGGGAGGTTGGCGCAGTTCTTC.

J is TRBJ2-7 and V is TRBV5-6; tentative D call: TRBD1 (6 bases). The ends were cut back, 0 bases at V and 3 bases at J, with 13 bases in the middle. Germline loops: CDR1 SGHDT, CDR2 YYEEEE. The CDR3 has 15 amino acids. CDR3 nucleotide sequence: TGTGCCAGCAGCTTGGCCGGGGTCAGGGGCTACGAGCAGTACTTC. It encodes CASSLAGVRGYEQYF.

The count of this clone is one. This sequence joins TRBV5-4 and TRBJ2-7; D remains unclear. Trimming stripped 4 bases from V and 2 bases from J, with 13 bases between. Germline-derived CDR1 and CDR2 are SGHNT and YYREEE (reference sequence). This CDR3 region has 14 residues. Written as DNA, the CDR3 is TGTGCCAGCAGCCAAGCCGGATCCCCCTACGAGCAGTACTTC. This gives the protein CASSQAGSPYEQYF.

Here the CDR3 DNA reads TGCGCCAGCAGCCCGGGACTGGGGAGTGAGCAGTTCTTC. This gives the protein CASSPGLGSEQFF. The V call is TRBV4-3, the J call TRBJ2-1, with a possible D match to TRBD2 (6 bases). V was shortened by 4 bases and J by 9 bases, with 13 bases between the two germline ends. CDR1 LGHNA and CDR2 YSLEER come from the germline V gene. The CDR3 runs to 13 residues.

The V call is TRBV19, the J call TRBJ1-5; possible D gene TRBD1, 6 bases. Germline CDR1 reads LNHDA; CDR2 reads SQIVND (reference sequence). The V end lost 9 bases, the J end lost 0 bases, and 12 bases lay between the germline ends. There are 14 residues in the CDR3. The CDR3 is CASRTAYSNQPQHF. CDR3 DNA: TGTGCCAGCAGGACAGCTTATAGCAATCAGCCCCAGCATTTT.

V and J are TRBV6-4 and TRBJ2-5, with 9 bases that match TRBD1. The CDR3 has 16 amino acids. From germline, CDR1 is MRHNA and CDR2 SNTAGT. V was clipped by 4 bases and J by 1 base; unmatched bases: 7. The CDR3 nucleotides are TGTGCCAGCAGTGCACTACCGGGACAGGGCCAAGAGACCCAGTACTTC. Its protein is CASSALPGQGQETQYF.

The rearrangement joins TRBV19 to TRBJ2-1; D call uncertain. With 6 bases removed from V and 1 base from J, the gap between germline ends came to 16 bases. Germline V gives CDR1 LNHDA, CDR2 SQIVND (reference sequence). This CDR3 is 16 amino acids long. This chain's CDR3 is CASRGWEPLSYNEQFF. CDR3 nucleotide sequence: TGTGCCAGTAGAGGGTGGGAACCTTTGTCCTACAATGAGCAGTTCTTC.

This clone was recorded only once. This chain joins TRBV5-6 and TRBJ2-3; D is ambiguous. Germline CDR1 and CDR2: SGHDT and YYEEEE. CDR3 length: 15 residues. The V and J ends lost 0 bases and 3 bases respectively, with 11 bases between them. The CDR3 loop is CASSLALGNTDTQYF. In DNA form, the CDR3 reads TGTGCCAGCAGCTTGGCTTTAGGCAATACAGATACGCAGTATTTT.

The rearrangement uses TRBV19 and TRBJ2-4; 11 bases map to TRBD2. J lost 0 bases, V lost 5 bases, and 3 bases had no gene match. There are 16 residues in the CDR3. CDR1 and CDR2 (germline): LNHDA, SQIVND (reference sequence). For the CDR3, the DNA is TGTGCCAGTAGTCTCACTAGCGGGGGAGCCAAAAACATTCAGTACTTC. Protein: CASSLTSGGAKNIQYF.